This T cell receptor beta chain was documented in a study of OX40 agonist ivuxolimab in advanced cancers. As for the study in general: Intravenous ivuxolimab was administered to patients every 2 weeks at 0.01 to 10 mg/kg. Three patients, one with hepatocellular carcinoma and two with cutaneous melanoma, responded partially. Notes on the study in general: There were, on average, more expanded clones in CD8+ T cells than in CD4+.

Comment on this clone: Its antigen is not known.

Here immunoSEQ multiplex PCR was the method, and the copy in TCRdb shows in-frame clones only, minus some. The profile covers approximately 70,000 clones, with 86% appearing a single time and 6.9% taken by the ten largest. The V and J ends lost 0 bases and 5 bases respectively, with 20 bases between them. In germline, CDR1 is GTSNPN, CDR2 SVGIG (reference sequence). This CDR3 has 17 amino acids. V usage is TRBV30 and J usage is TRBJ2-1, with D unclear. The source of this sequence is an adult with an advanced solid tumor such as melanoma, head and neck, liver or kidney cancer. The input for sequencing was CD4+ or CD8+ T cells sorted from blood, taken in a trial of the OX40 agonist ivuxolimab. CDR3 sequence: CAWSVRAQALPNNEQFF. CDR3 in DNA: TGTGCCTGGAGTGTAAGGGCTCAGGCCCTACCGAACAATGAGCAGTTCTTC.